This TCR beta chain was sequenced during a study of blood T cell repertoires in COVID-19 (dated by TCRdb to between 2020 and 2021). Looking at the study overall: The collaborator samples originated in the United States, Italy and Spain and spanned the acute and convalescent phases of COVID-19. The repertoires were released in a freely available public database intended as a resource for research on the immune response to SARS-CoV-2. Where available, HLA class I and class II types were obtained from metadata supplied by the sample provider rather than from assay-based typing. The prospective study material was composed of cDNA or gDNA derived from T cells, B-cell-depleted T cells, or PBMCs. The dataset comprised deeply sampled blood TCRbeta repertoires from subjects exposed to, actively infected with, or recovered from COVID-19. Samples came from the ongoing ImmuneRACE study (first 160 participants) plus 1,254 subjects from 6 global collaborators. The sample metadata nearly always contained a de-identified subject ID, COVID-19 status, age in years and sex. What the study reported, not specific to this receptor: The quantity of clinical and demographic metadata differed by source and by participant and was supplied without curation.

Enrolling through a virtual design, the prospective study's participants ranged in age from roughly 18 to 89 years and lived across roughly 23 United States geographic areas. Cohort assignment in the prospective study relied on participant-reported clinical history from a screening survey and a study questionnaire. For ImmuneRACE Cohort 3, a participant was defined as recovered based on two consecutive negative NP/OP PCR tests, clearance by a healthcare professional, or resolution of symptoms. Each participant in the prospective study had whole blood, serum and a nasopharyngeal or oropharyngeal swab collected by mobile phlebotomists. Participants in the prospective study had the option to provide additional blood draws and questionnaires over a 2-month period. Before DNA extraction, prospective study blood samples were shipped either frozen or at room temperature. The immunoSEQ Assay, a bias-controlled multiplex PCR, was used to amplify TCRbeta CDR3 regions from genomic DNA. The original methods were these. The number of nucleated cells in each sample was estimated by amplification of reference gene primers within the assay. To quantify the absolute abundance of each unique TCRbeta CDR3 rearrangement, sequence reads were collapsed and filtered. Productive Simpson clonality was computed per sample as the square root of Simpson's diversity index over productive rearrangements. TCRdb retrieved this table from immuneACCESS and kept in-frame rearrangements only. Not all clones are present; in checked studies, unresolved V genes account for under half, and no reason is known for the remainder. For V, J and clone size, that table is used; D and trimming come from the DNA. The table for this sample lists about 380,000 clones; 70% to 90% of them were counted only once. The ten largest clones represent approximately 1.2% of the sample.

About this clone itself: This receptor's antigen is unknown. No base qualities exist here, and no much larger clone lies one base off it.

The sequenced sample was PBMCs or T cells enriched from blood (not recorded which). The clonotype comes from a woman aged 18-29 years who had recovered from COVID-19.

This receptor carries the CDR3 CASSIAGTGSASTGELFF. The nucleotide sequence reads as follows: TGTGCCAGTAGTATAGCGGGGACAGGGTCTGCGAGCACCGGGGAGCTGTTTTTT. Here the chain combines TRBV19 and TRBJ2-2, with 9 bases matching TRBD1. Trimming leaves V shorter by 1 base and J shorter by 4 bases, with the junction holding 10 bases beyond the gene matches. From cysteine to phenylalanine, the CDR3 is 18 amino acids long. Left in the record is the CDR3 DNA by itself, 54 bases read in frame from the first base. Looking up the germline V gene (reference sequence) yields CDR1 LNHDA and CDR2 SQIVND.